This TCR beta chain appears in the sequencing data of a study of blood T cell dynamics during melanoma immunotherapy. Germline V gene data show CDR1 as MRHNA and CDR2 as SNTAGT. This CDR3 is 14 amino acids long. Trimming took 0 bases from V and 1 from J, leaving 5 bases between them. As to time point: week 3, after first cycle of checkpoint inhibitor. Patients with prior systemic cancer treatment, concomitant immunosuppressants, or other active malignancies were excluded. Every bulk PBMC sample received the same 350 ng of DNA. Libraries were prepared by immunoSEQ multiplex PCR; TCRdb keeps only in-frame clonotypes and omits some of them. The sample shows 10,000 to 13,000 clones, about 90% of them seen only once.

The chain recombines TRBV6-4 with TRBJ2-3; D not resolved. The clonotype was recovered from a human donor with melanoma. This specimen consisted of blood, obtained from a patient treated with checkpoint blockade. CDR3 sequence: CASSDSQGTDTQYF. The CDR3 DNA follows: TGTGCCAGCAGTGACTCGCAGGGCACAGATACGCAGTATTTT.